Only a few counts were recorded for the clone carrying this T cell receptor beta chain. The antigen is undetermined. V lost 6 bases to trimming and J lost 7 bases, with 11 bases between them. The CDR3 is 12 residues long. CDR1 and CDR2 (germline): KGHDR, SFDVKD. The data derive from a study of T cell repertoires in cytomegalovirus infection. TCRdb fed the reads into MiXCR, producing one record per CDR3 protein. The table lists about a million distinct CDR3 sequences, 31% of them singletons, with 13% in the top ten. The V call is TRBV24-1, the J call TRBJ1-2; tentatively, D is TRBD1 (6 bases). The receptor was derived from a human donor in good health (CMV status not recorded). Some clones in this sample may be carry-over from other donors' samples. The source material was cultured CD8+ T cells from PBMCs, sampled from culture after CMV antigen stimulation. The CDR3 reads CATSLRGGGYTF. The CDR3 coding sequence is TGTGCCACCAGTCTCAGGGGAGGTGGCTACACCTTC.